This T cell receptor (beta chain) stems from a study of neurological immune-mediated disorders. Germline CDR1 reads SGHRS; CDR2 reads YFSETQ. CDR3 length: 12 amino acids. The V gene lost 1 base and the J gene lost 6 bases, with 6 bases spanning the gap. From the 5' RACE reads, TCRdb called clonotypes with MiXCR, one entry per CDR3 protein. Of tens of thousands of distinct CDR3 sequences listed, roughly 2.5% are singletons. This clonotype was counted ten times or more. The chain links TRBV5-1 to TRBJ2-3, with D maybe TRBD2 (5 bases). The sample comprised PBMCs. This receptor was identified in a man aged 50-60 years with multiple sclerosis. This chain's CDR3 is CASSLPGDTQYF. The DNA of the CDR3 is TGCGCCAGCAGCTTGCCGGGGGATACGCAGTATTTT.